This T cell receptor (beta chain) emerged from a study of breast tumors, draining lymph nodes, adjacent tissues. The sample holds many counts of this clonotype. Antigen specificity is unknown. This CDR3 is 17 amino acids long. Deletions cut 5 bases from V and 2 bases from J, with 19 bases between. Germline V gene lookup returns CDR1 LGHNA and CDR2 YSLEER. Whole-study findings and limits: Tumors had less TCR diversity than lymph nodes, more than nontumor tissue. Compared with basal-like, luminal-like tumors shared significantly more repertoire with nontumor tissue.

In TCRdb, the multiplex PCR reads were re-called with MiXCR into one record per CDR3 protein. The repertoire holds 20,000 or so distinct CDR3 sequences, with roughly 50% as singletons. The clonotype originates from a female donor with breast cancer. Some clones in this sample may be carry-over from other donors' samples. The chain is built from TRBV4-3 and TRBJ1-3, with D possibly TRBD1 on 5 matching bases. The sequencing sample was made of breast tumor tissue. CDR3 DNA sequence: TGCGCCAGCAGCGTCCGTTTCGGGGGTAGGACTGGAAACACCATATATTTT. Amino acids: CASSVRFGGRTGNTIYF.